This is a list of T cell receptor beta chains from one sample in a study of graft-versus-host responses after intestinal transplantation. The antigens these receptors bind are not known. TCRdb's copy holds only in-frame clones and misses some; the assay was immunoSEQ multiplex PCR. The profile shows tens of thousands of clones, 85% to 95% of them singletons. Sample: unstimulated CD8+ T cells sorted from spleen or lymph node cells, taken before intestinal transplant. Receptors were obtained from a human donor who received an intestinal transplant. Each CDR3 is given with its conserved first and last residue. A D gene is named only where the DNA matches it firmly.

D gene: .
V gene: TRBV7-9
J gene: TRBJ1-1
CDR3 DNA: TGTGCCAGCAGCTTATTTCCGGAAGTCCTAAACACTGAAGCTTTCTTT
CDR3 protein: CASSLFPEVLNTEAFF

D gene: .
V gene: TRBV5-1
J gene: TRBJ2-1
CDR3 DNA: TGCGCCAGCAGCTTGGCAGGGGCGGGTCCCGATGAGCAGTTCTTC
CDR3 protein: CASSLAGAGPDEQFF

D gene: .
V gene: TRBV5-4
J gene: TRBJ2-1
CDR3 DNA: TGTGCCAGCAGCCAAGCCGGGACAACCCCCAGAGAGCAGTTCTTC
CDR3 protein: CASSQAGTTPREQFF

D gene: .
V gene: TRBV2
J gene: TRBJ2-6
CDR3 DNA: TGTGCCAGCAGTGAACGTTACTCTGGGGCCAACGTCCTGACTTTC
CDR3 protein: CASSERYSGANVLTF

D gene: TRBD1
V gene: TRBV2
J gene: TRBJ1-5
CDR3 DNA: TGTGCCAGCAGACCCCCGGGGGGGGACAGCTACAATCAGCCCCAGCATTTT
CDR3 protein: CASRPPGGDSYNQPQHF

D gene: .
V gene: TRBV11-2
J gene: TRBJ2-1
CDR3 DNA: TGTGCCAGCAGCTACAGCAATGAGCAGTTCTTC
CDR3 protein: CASSYSNEQFF

D gene: TRBD1
V gene: TRBV11-2
J gene: TRBJ1-1
CDR3 DNA: TGTGCCAGCAGCCTTACAGGGGAAGGGGCTGAAGCTTTCTTT
CDR3 protein: CASSLTGEGAEAFF

D gene: TRBD2
V gene: TRBV4-1
J gene: TRBJ2-5
CDR3 DNA: TGCGCCAGCAGCCAATACCTAACTAGCGGGGGGGGCGTAGGGACCCAGTACTTC
CDR3 protein: CASSQYLTSGGGVGTQYF

D gene: .
V gene: TRBV11-1
J gene: TRBJ2-5
CDR3 DNA: TGTGCCAGCAGCTTAGTGGGTAGCCAACAAGAGACCCAGTACTTC
CDR3 protein: CASSLVGSQQETQYF

D gene: .
V gene: TRBV7-9
J gene: TRBJ2-3
CDR3 DNA: TGTGCCAGCAGCTTACTTTTAAGGGATACGCAGTATTTT
CDR3 protein: CASSLLLRDTQYF

D gene: .
V gene: TRBV30
J gene: TRBJ2-7
CDR3 DNA: TGTGCCTGGAGGAGCAGTTCCTACGAGCAGTACTTC
CDR3 protein: CAWRSSSYEQYF